The 5 T cell receptor beta chains in this list originate from one sample, sequenced in a study of cytomegalovirus exposure and HLA in healthy donors. The PCR used 60 Vbeta and 13 Jbeta primers. The data were produced by immunoSEQ multiplex PCR, yet TCRdb's version contains in-frame clones alone and is incomplete. The sample includes around 140,000 clones, about 77% seen only once; the top ten take roughly 3.8%. Sequenced input: PBMCs. The receptors derive from a male donor in good health and CMV-seronegative.

The V gene is TRBV15, the J gene TRBJ2-5; the match to TRBD1 covers 8 bases. Per germline, CDR1 LNHNV and CDR2 YYDKDF (reference sequence). The CDR3 loop spans 15 amino acids. Losses at the gene ends were 3 bases for V and 2 bases for J; bases not matched to a gene: 5. The CDR3 loop reads CATSSSGTGQETQYF. For the CDR3, the DNA is TGTGCCACCAGCAGCTCCGGGACAGGACAAGAGACCCAGTACTTC.

The chain uses TRBV19 and TRBJ1-1; no definite D call. The germline V gene encodes CDR1 LNHDA and CDR2 SQIVND (reference sequence). Between the trimmed V and J ends, which lost 4 bases and 3 bases, there was a span of 18 bases. CDR3 length equals 16 residues. The CDR3 spells CASSSPREPRDTEAFF. The DNA for the CDR3 is TGTGCCAGTAGTAGCCCTCGGGAGCCTAGGGACACTGAAGCTTTCTTT. The complete variable domain, with remaining parts taken from reference TRBV19 and TRBJ1-1, reads DGGITQSPKYLFRKEGQNVTLSCEQNLNHDAMYWYRQDPGQGLRLIYYSQIVNDFQKGDIAEGYSVSREKKESFPLTVTSAQKNPTAFYLCASSSPREPRDTEAFFGQGTRLTVV.

The genes are TRBV7-6 and TRBJ2-5; 9 nucleotides align to TRBD1. Germline-derived CDR1 and CDR2 are SGHVS and FNYEAQ. V lost 3 bases, J lost 1 base, and 3 bases stayed unmatched. The CDR3 is 15 amino acids. CDR3 protein: CASSLPDRGQETQYF. The DNA of the CDR3 is TGTGCCAGCAGCTTGCCGGACAGGGGCCAAGAGACCCAGTACTTC.

This clone was seen once. The chain has TRBV5-4 and TRBJ2-3; 9 nucleotides match TRBD2. This CDR3 comprises 16 residues. Germline V gene data show CDR1 as SGHNT and CDR2 as YYREEE (reference sequence). With V trimmed by 4 bases and J by 6 bases, 12 bases remained unmatched. The CDR3 DNA reads as TGTGCCAGCAGCGGGGCCGCGGGGGGGCTAACTGATACGCAGTATTTT. Protein product: CASSGAAGGLTDTQYF.

The chain employs TRBV9 and TRBJ2-1; 13 bases map to TRBD2. This CDR3 contains 16 residues. V shed 4 bases and J 10 bases; nucleotides not matched to a gene: 11. Germline assignment: CDR1 SGDLS and CDR2 YYNGEE. In nucleotides, the CDR3 is TGTGCCAGCAGCCACCGACTAGCGGGGGGCCAAGGGGAGCAGTTCTTC. Its protein product is CASSHRLAGGQGEQFF.